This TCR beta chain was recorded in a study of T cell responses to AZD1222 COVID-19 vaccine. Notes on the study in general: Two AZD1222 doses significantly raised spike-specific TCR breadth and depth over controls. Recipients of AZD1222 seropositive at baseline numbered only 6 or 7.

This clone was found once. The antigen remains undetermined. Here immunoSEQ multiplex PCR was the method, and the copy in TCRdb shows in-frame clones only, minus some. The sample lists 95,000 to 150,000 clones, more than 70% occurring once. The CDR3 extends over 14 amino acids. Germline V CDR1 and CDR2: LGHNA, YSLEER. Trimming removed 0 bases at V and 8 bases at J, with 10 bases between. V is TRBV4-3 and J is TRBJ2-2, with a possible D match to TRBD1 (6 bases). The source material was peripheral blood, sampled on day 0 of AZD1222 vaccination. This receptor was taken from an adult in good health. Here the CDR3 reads CASSQDPTGGELFF. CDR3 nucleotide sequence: TGCGCCAGCAGCCAAGACCCGACAGGAGGGGAGCTGTTTTTT.